The entry that follows covers one T cell receptor beta chain sequence. Germline V gene lookup returns CDR1 KGHSH and CDR2 LQKENI. This CDR3 has 15 amino acids. V was shortened by 6 bases and J by 7 bases, with 19 bases between the two germline ends. The entry originates in a study of blood T cell repertoires in COVID-19. Study overall: Sites across the United States, Italy and Spain contributed samples from acute and convalescent COVID-19. PBMCs, B-cell-depleted T cells, or T cells were the source of the cDNA or gDNA that made up the material.

Authors' analysis steps: Amplification of reference gene primers provided the estimated nucleated cell counts. TCRdb keeps only in-frame clones here, not all; method: immunoSEQ multiplex PCR. V and J calls plus clone size are reproduced from that table; the DNA served to infer D and trimming. In the table there are a few hundred thousand clones, almost 90% of which are singletons. V gene TRBV18 combines with J gene TRBJ1-5; a possible D gene is TRBD1 (6 bases). Material: PBMCs or T cells enriched from blood (not recorded which). This sequence originates from a woman younger than 30 with acute COVID-19. DNA of the CDR3: TGTGCCAGCTCGCGCGATCAGACAGGAGTACAGCCCCAGCATTTT. As protein: CASSRDQTGVQPQHF.